A selection of T cell receptor beta chains follows, all from one sample in a study of blood T cell repertoires in COVID-19. The method was immunoSEQ multiplex PCR; TCRdb's version includes in-frame clones alone and lacks a portion of them. The sample yields approximately 300,000 clones, around 87% seen once. Material: PBMCs or T cells enriched from blood (not recorded which). These receptor sequences come from a woman in her 30s who had recovered from COVID-19. CDR3s include the opening cysteine and the closing phenylalanine or tryptophan. D genes are given only for firm matches. Rows give clone size only sometimes, using once, few, many, or a class for an expanded clone.

CDR3aa: CASRVDTTQYF
d_gene: .
v_gene: TRBV25-1
abundance: .
j_gene: TRBJ2-3

CDR3aa: CASSLPGGYGYTF
d_gene: TRBD1
v_gene: TRBV7-6
abundance: .
j_gene: TRBJ1-2

CDR3aa: CASSDGSRLSSSGYTF
d_gene: .
v_gene: TRBV5-4
abundance: .
j_gene: TRBJ1-2

CDR3aa: CAISEGQGREAFF
d_gene: TRBD1
v_gene: TRBV10-3
abundance: .
j_gene: TRBJ1-1

CDR3aa: CASSVGGGPYNEQFF
d_gene: .
v_gene: TRBV9
abundance: .
j_gene: TRBJ2-1

CDR3aa: CASSYVRVGGQAFF
d_gene: .
v_gene: TRBV6-5
abundance: .
j_gene: TRBJ1-1

CDR3aa: CASSLARTGLNNEQFF
d_gene: TRBD1
v_gene: TRBV7-8
abundance: .
j_gene: TRBJ2-1

CDR3aa: CASSTFDGRGIHGYTF
d_gene: .
v_gene: TRBV19
abundance: .
j_gene: TRBJ1-2

CDR3aa: CAISESISQARNTEAFF
d_gene: .
v_gene: TRBV10-3
abundance: .
j_gene: TRBJ1-1

CDR3aa: CASSQALTSGGSNEQFF
d_gene: TRBD2
v_gene: TRBV4-1
abundance: .
j_gene: TRBJ2-1

CDR3aa: CASSSLDGDYGYTF
d_gene: .
v_gene: TRBV6-2/TRBV6-3
abundance: .
j_gene: TRBJ1-2

CDR3aa: CAISSTPLLSGNTIYF
d_gene: .
v_gene: TRBV10-3
abundance: few
j_gene: TRBJ1-3

CDR3aa: CASRVSGGTNYEQYF
d_gene: TRBD2
v_gene: TRBV5-1
abundance: .
j_gene: TRBJ2-7

CDR3aa: CASSMGVSYRDYYEQYF
d_gene: .
v_gene: TRBV19
abundance: few
j_gene: TRBJ2-7

CDR3aa: CASSQSVLAANEQFF
d_gene: TRBD2
v_gene: TRBV11-2
abundance: .
j_gene: TRBJ2-1

CDR3aa: CASSPQGWLGGYTF
d_gene: TRBD1
v_gene: TRBV6-5
abundance: .
j_gene: TRBJ1-2

CDR3aa: CASSRTGADSPLHF
d_gene: TRBD1
v_gene: TRBV2
abundance: .
j_gene: TRBJ1-6

CDR3aa: CASGDTTDTQYF
d_gene: .
v_gene: TRBV25-1
abundance: .
j_gene: TRBJ2-3

CDR3aa: CASSDSNRGGTEAFF
d_gene: TRBD1
v_gene: TRBV9
abundance: .
j_gene: TRBJ1-1

CDR3aa: CASSYGTGLNTEAFF
d_gene: TRBD1
v_gene: TRBV7-2
abundance: .
j_gene: TRBJ1-1

CDR3aa: CASSLRQGREKLFF
d_gene: TRBD1
v_gene: TRBV7-2
abundance: .
j_gene: TRBJ1-4

CDR3aa: CASSLDRGSSYNSPLHF
d_gene: TRBD1
v_gene: TRBV5-5
abundance: .
j_gene: TRBJ1-6

CDR3aa: CASSRGGTGTYEQYF
d_gene: TRBD1
v_gene: TRBV7-9
abundance: .
j_gene: TRBJ2-7

CDR3aa: CATSRPVTGSAGQFF
d_gene: .
v_gene: TRBV15
abundance: .
j_gene: TRBJ2-1

CDR3aa: CAISKNREVGTEAFF
d_gene: .
v_gene: TRBV10-3
abundance: .
j_gene: TRBJ1-1

CDR3aa: CASSPPPTSRVVQPQHF
d_gene: .
v_gene: TRBV5-8
abundance: .
j_gene: TRBJ1-5

CDR3aa: CASSWEYNEQFF
d_gene: .
v_gene: TRBV28
abundance: .
j_gene: TRBJ2-1

CDR3aa: CASSQDPTGFTDTQYF
d_gene: TRBD1
v_gene: TRBV4-1
abundance: .
j_gene: TRBJ2-3

CDR3aa: CASSFPGLAGGRGTGELFF
d_gene: TRBD2
v_gene: TRBV28
abundance: .
j_gene: TRBJ2-2

CDR3aa: CASSYGGVRGNTIYF
d_gene: .
v_gene: TRBV7-2
abundance: .
j_gene: TRBJ1-3

CDR3aa: CASSYSAGRLAEAFF
d_gene: .
v_gene: TRBV6-6
abundance: once
j_gene: TRBJ1-1

CDR3aa: CATSGTAHGNTIYF
d_gene: TRBD1
v_gene: TRBV15
abundance: few
j_gene: TRBJ1-3

CDR3aa: CSVEGESEAFF
d_gene: .
v_gene: TRBV29-1
abundance: .
j_gene: TRBJ1-1

CDR3aa: CASSPWGGTNAEAFF
d_gene: .
v_gene: TRBV7-2
abundance: .
j_gene: TRBJ1-1

CDR3aa: CASSESRRLSGNTIYF
d_gene: .
v_gene: TRBV2
abundance: .
j_gene: TRBJ1-3

CDR3aa: CASWDRFRHEQYF
d_gene: TRBD1
v_gene: TRBV5-5
abundance: .
j_gene: TRBJ2-7

CDR3aa: CASSRVGQGSHSPLHF
d_gene: TRBD1
v_gene: TRBV4-2
abundance: .
j_gene: TRBJ1-6

CDR3aa: CASSLAEGLAGGYNEQFF
d_gene: TRBD2
v_gene: TRBV7-2
abundance: few
j_gene: TRBJ2-1

CDR3aa: CASSIDAGFQLAGYTF
d_gene: .
v_gene: TRBV19
abundance: .
j_gene: TRBJ1-2

CDR3aa: CASTRAGGPYNEQFF
d_gene: TRBD2
v_gene: TRBV19
abundance: .
j_gene: TRBJ2-1

CDR3aa: CASSLPYDRGGGNTEAFF
d_gene: TRBD1
v_gene: TRBV5-1
abundance: .
j_gene: TRBJ1-1

CDR3aa: CASSLGAGGADEKLFF
d_gene: .
v_gene: TRBV5-4
abundance: few
j_gene: TRBJ1-4

CDR3aa: CASRHRVYNQPQHF
d_gene: .
v_gene: TRBV16
abundance: .
j_gene: TRBJ1-5

CDR3aa: CASSARGGTGELFF
d_gene: .
v_gene: TRBV25-1
abundance: .
j_gene: TRBJ2-2

CDR3aa: CASSLDGVHSNQPQHF
d_gene: .
v_gene: TRBV5-1
abundance: .
j_gene: TRBJ1-5

CDR3aa: CASSIYRSRYQPQHF
d_gene: .
v_gene: TRBV19
abundance: .
j_gene: TRBJ1-5

CDR3aa: CASSLDGLGTEAFF
d_gene: .
v_gene: TRBV7-3
abundance: few
j_gene: TRBJ1-1

CDR3aa: CASSIPTPNTEAFF
d_gene: .
v_gene: TRBV19
abundance: .
j_gene: TRBJ1-1

CDR3aa: CASSWRPYSHSTYNEQFF
d_gene: .
v_gene: TRBV2
abundance: .
j_gene: TRBJ2-1

CDR3aa: CASSISSTEAFF
d_gene: .
v_gene: TRBV7-9
abundance: .
j_gene: TRBJ1-1

CDR3aa: CASSSLSSYEQYF
d_gene: .
v_gene: TRBV3-1/TRBV3-2
abundance: .
j_gene: TRBJ2-7

CDR3aa: CASSSLDRGYTF
d_gene: TRBD1
v_gene: TRBV28
abundance: few
j_gene: TRBJ1-2

CDR3aa: CASSQVPGTEAFF
d_gene: .
v_gene: TRBV14
abundance: .
j_gene: TRBJ1-1

CDR3aa: CASGLVQRGFFGNRGRTDTQYF
d_gene: TRBD1
v_gene: TRBV12-5
abundance: .
j_gene: TRBJ2-3

CDR3aa: CASSLSYGYTF
d_gene: .
v_gene: TRBV5-6
abundance: .
j_gene: TRBJ1-2